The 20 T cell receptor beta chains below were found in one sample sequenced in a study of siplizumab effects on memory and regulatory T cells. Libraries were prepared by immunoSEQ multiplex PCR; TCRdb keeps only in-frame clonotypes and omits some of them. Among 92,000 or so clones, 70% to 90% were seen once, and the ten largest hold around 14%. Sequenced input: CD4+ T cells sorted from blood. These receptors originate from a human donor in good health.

CDR3 coding DNA: TGTGCCAGCAGCGTATCTGGGGGCTACACAGATACGCAGTATTTT. Its translation is CASSVSGGYTDTQYF. The gene calls are TRBV9 and TRBJ2-3, with D maybe TRBD1 (6 bases). CDR3 length equals 15 residues. Germline CDR1 SGDLS, CDR2 YYNGEE. Trimming shortened V by 1 base and J by 2 bases, and 11 bases separated the two germline ends.

In DNA, the CDR3 is TGTGCCAGCAGCTTTACGTACAGCTTAATGAACACTGAAGCTTTCTTT. As protein: CASSFTYSLMNTEAFF. V gene TRBV7-9 combines with J gene TRBJ1-1; D remains ambiguous. The germline V gene encodes CDR1 SEHNR and CDR2 FQNEAQ (reference sequence). Trimming pared 3 bases from V and 0 bases from J, leaving 14 bases between. The CDR3 runs to 16 residues.

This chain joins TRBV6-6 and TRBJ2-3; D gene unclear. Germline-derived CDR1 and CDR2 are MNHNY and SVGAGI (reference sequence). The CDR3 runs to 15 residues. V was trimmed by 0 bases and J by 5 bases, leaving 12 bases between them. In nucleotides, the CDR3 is TGTGCCAGCAGTTACTCGGTGGCTTGGATAGATACGCAGTATTTT. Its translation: CASSYSVAWIDTQYF.

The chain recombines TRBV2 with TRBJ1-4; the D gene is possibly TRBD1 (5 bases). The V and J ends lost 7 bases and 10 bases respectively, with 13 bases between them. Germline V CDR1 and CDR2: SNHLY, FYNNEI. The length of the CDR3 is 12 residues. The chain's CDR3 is CASNLPGGKLFF. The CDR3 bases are TGTGCCAGCAACCTCCCCGGGGGAAAACTGTTTTTT.

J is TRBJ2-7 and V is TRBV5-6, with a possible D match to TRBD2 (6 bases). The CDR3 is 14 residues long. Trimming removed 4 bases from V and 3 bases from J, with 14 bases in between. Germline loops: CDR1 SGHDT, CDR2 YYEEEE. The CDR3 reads CASSTIGGNYEQYF. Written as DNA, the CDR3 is TGTGCCAGCAGCACCATTGGGGGGAACTACGAGCAGTACTTC.

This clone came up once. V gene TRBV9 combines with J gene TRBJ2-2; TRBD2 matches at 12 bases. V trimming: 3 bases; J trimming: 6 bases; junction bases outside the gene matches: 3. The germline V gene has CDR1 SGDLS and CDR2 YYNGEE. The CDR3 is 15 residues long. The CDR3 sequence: CASSEGLAGSGELFF. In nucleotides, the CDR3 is TGTGCCAGCAGCGAAGGACTAGCGGGATCCGGGGAGCTGTTTTTT. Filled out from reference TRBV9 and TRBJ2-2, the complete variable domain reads DSGVTQTPKHLITATGQRVTLRCSPRSGDLSVYWYQQSLDQGLQFLIQYYNGEERAKGNILERFSAQQFPDLHSELNLSSLELGDSALYFCASSEGLAGSGELFFGEGSRLTVL.

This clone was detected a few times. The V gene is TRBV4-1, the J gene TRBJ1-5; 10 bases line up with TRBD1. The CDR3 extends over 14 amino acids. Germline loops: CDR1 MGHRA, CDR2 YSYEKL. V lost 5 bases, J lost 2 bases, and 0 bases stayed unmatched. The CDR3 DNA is TGCGCCAGCAGCGGACAGGGGGGCAATCAGCCCCAGCATTTT. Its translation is CASSGQGGNQPQHF.

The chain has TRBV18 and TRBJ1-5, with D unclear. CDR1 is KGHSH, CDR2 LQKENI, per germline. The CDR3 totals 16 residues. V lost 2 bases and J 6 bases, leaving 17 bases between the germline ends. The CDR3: CASSPNLDTAGQPQHF. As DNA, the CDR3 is TGTGCCAGCTCACCAAACCTCGACACGGCGGGTCAGCCCCAGCATTTT.

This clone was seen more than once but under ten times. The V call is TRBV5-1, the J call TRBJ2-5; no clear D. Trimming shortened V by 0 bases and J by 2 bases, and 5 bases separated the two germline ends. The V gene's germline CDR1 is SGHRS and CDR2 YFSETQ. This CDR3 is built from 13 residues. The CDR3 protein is CASSLGAQETQYF. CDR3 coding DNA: TGCGCCAGCAGCTTGGGGGCACAAGAGACCCAGTACTTC.

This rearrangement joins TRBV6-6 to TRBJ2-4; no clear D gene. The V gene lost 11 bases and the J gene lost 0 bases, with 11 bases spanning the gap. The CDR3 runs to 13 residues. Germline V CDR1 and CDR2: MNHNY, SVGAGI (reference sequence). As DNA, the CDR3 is TGTGCCTCCCGGGCCGTAGCCAAAAACATTCAGTACTTC. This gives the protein CASRAVAKNIQYF.

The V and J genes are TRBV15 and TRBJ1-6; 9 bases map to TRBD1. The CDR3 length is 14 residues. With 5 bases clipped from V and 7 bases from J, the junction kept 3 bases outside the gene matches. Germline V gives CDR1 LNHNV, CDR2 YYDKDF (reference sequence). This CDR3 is CATSGQGSNSPLHF. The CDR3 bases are TGTGCCACCAGCGGACAGGGGAGCAATTCACCCCTCCACTTT.

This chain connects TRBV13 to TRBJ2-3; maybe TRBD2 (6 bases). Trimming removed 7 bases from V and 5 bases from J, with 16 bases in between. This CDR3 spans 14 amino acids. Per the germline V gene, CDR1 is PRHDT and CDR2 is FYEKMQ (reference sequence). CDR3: CASIMTRVRDTQYF. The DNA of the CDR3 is TGTGCCAGCATTATGACTAGAGTCAGAGATACGCAGTATTTT.

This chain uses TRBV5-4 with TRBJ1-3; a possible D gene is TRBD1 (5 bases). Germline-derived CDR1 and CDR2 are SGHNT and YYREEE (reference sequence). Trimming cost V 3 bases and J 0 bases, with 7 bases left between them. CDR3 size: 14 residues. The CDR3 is CASSSDSSGNTIYF. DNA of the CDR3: TGTGCCAGCAGCTCCGACAGCTCTGGAAACACCATATATTTT. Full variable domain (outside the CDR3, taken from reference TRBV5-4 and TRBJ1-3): ETGVTQSPTHLIKTRGQQVTLRCSSQSGHNTVSWYQQALGQGPQFIFQYYREEENGRGNFPPRFSGLQFPNYSSELNVNALELDDSALYLCASSSDSSGNTIYFGEGSWLTVV.

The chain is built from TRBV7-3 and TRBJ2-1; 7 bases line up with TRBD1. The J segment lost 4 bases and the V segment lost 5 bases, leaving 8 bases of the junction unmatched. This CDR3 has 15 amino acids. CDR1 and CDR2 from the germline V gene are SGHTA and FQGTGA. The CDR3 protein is CASSRQGGGYNEQFF. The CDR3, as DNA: TGTGCCAGCAGCAGACAGGGTGGCGGGTACAATGAGCAGTTCTTC.

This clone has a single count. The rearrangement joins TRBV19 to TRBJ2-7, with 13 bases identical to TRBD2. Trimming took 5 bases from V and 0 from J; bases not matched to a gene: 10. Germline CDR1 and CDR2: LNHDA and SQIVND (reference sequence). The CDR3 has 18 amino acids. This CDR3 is CASSPRTSGSPLSYEQYF. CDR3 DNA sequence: TGTGCCAGTAGTCCACGGACTAGCGGGAGCCCTCTCTCCTACGAGCAGTACTTC.

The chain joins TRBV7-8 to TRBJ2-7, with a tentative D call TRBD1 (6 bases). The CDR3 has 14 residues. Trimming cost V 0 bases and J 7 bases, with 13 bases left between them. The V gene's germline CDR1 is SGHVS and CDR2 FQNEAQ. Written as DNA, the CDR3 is TGTGCCAGCAGCTTAGCGGCGACAGGTTGGGAGCAGTACTTC. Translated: CASSLAATGWEQYF. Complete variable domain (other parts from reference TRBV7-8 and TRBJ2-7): GAGVSQSPRYKVAKRGQDVALRCDPISGHVSLFWYQQALGQGPEFLTYFQNEAQLDKSGLPSDRFFAERPEGSVSTLKIQRTQQEDSAVYLCASSLAATGWEQYFGPGTRLTVT.

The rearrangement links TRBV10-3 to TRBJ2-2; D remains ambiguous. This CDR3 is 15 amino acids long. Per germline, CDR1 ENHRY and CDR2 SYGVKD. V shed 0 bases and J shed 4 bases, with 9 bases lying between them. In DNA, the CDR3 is TGTGCCATCAGTGAGTCGACGGCGAGCACCGGGGAGCTGTTTTTT. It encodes CAISESTASTGELFF.

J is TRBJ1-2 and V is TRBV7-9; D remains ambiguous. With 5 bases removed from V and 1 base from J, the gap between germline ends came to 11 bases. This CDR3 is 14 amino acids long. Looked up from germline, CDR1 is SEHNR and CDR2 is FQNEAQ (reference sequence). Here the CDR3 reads CASSPNINNYGYTF. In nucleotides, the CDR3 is TGTGCCAGCAGCCCAAACATCAATAACTATGGCTACACCTTC. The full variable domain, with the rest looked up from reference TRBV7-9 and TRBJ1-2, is DTGVSQNPRHKITKRGQNVTFRCDPISEHNRLYWYRQTLGQGPEFLTYFQNEAQLEKSRLLSDRFSAERPKGSFSTLEIQRTEQGDSAMYLCASSPNINNYGYTFGSGTRLTVV.

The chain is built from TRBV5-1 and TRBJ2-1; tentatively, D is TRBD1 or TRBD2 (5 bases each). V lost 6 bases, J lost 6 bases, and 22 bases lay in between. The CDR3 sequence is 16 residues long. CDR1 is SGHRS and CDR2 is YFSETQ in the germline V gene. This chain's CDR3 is CASMSGAPLTGNEQFF. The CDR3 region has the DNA TGCGCCAGCATGTCCGGGGCCCCCCTTACAGGCAATGAGCAGTTCTTC.

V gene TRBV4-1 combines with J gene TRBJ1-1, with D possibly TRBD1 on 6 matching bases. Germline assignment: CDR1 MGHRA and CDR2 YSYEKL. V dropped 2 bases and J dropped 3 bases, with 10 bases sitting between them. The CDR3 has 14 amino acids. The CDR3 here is CASSQREGDTEAFF. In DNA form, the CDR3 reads TGCGCCAGCAGCCAACGCGAGGGGGACACTGAAGCTTTCTTT.